A selection of T cell receptor beta chains follows, all from one sample in a study of blood T cell repertoires in COVID-19. The data were produced by immunoSEQ multiplex PCR, yet TCRdb's version contains in-frame clones alone and is incomplete. This table holds 250,000 to 350,000 clones, 89% found once. Sequenced sample: peripheral blood. The receptors originated from a woman aged 60-70 years with acute or convalescent COVID-19. The CDR3 runs from the conserved cysteine through the conserved F or W. The D gene is left open where the match is weak. Expanded clones are given a class, and other clones once, few, many or no size at all.

clone_size	v_call	j_call	d_call	cdr3_aa	cdr3_nt
.	TRBV7-3	TRBJ2-6	.	CASSLINSGANVLTF	TGTGCCAGCAGCTTAATTAACTCTGGGGCCAACGTCCTGACTTTC
.	TRBV6-1	TRBJ1-2	.	CASSEKRASGYTF	TGTGCCAGCAGTGAAAAGCGGGCTTCAGGCTACACCTTC
.	TRBV3-1/TRBV3-2	TRBJ2-1	.	CASSQGLSGNEQFF	TGTGCCAGCAGCCAAGGGCTTTCGGGGAACGAGCAGTTCTTC
.	TRBV6-5	TRBJ2-1	.	CAQAGNDEQFF	TGTGCCCAAGCGGGTAACGATGAGCAGTTCTTC
.	TRBV7-9	TRBJ1-4	TRBD1	CASSLVPGRGNEKLFF	TGTGCCAGCAGCTTAGTCCCAGGCAGGGGGAATGAAAAACTGTTTTTT
once	TRBV9	TRBJ2-7	TRBD2	CASSVASGGYEQYF	TGTGCCAGCAGCGTAGCGTCGGGAGGGTACGAGCAGTACTTC
.	TRBV27	TRBJ1-2	TRBD1	CASSSRTGPSGYGYTF	TGTGCCAGCAGTTCACGGACAGGCCCCAGCGGGTATGGCTACACCTTC
.	TRBV7-9	TRBJ2-7	TRBD1	CASSLLGGTGAYEQYF	TGTGCCAGCAGCTTATTGGGAGGGACAGGGGCCTACGAGCAGTACTTC
.	TRBV27	TRBJ2-7	TRBD1	CASSLDRGYYEQYF	TGTGCCAGCAGTTTGGACAGGGGGTACTACGAGCAGTACTTC
.	TRBV28	TRBJ1-1	TRBD1	CASTRQGDTEAFF	TGTGCCAGCACCCGCCAGGGGGACACTGAAGCTTTCTTT
.	TRBV18	TRBJ1-2	.	CASSPSGSNYGYTF	TGTGCCAGCTCACCCTCTGGCAGTAACTATGGCTACACCTTC
.	TRBV10-1	TRBJ2-1	.	CASRPGIEQFF	TGCGCCAGCAGACCGGGAATTGAGCAGTTCTTC
.	TRBV20-1	TRBJ1-5	.	CSASPGQLNQPQHF	TGCAGTGCTAGTCCAGGACAGCTAAATCAGCCCCAGCATTTT
.	TRBV7-2	TRBJ2-1	TRBD1	CASSRGQRNEQFF	TGTGCCAGCAGCAGGGGACAGCGGAATGAGCAGTTCTTC
.	TRBV27	TRBJ1-6	TRBD1	CASSLRGQGAQYNSPLHF	TGTGCCAGCAGTTTGAGGGGACAGGGGGCCCAGTATAATTCACCCCTCCACTTT
once	TRBV5-1	TRBJ1-4	TRBD1	CASSLAGQVNEKLFF	TGCGCCAGCAGCTTGGCCGGACAGGTTAATGAAAAACTGTTTTTT
.	TRBV9	TRBJ1-1	.	CASSVGEGRSTEAFF	TGTGCCAGCAGCGTAGGGGAGGGGAGATCCACTGAAGCTTTCTTT
.	TRBV7-2	TRBJ1-1	TRBD1	CASSSPGTGNFPEAFF	TGTGCCAGCAGCTCCCCGGGGACAGGGAATTTCCCTGAAGCTTTCTTT
.	TRBV5-1	TRBJ1-3	.	CASSLAGGSGNTIYF	TGCGCCAGCAGCTTGGCGGGGGGCTCTGGAAACACCATATATTTT
.	TRBV28	TRBJ1-2	.	CASSILGVGYTF	TGTGCCAGCAGTATCCTCGGGGTTGGCTACACCTTC
.	TRBV7-9	TRBJ1-1	.	CASTSNRNTEAFF	TGTGCCAGCACATCAAATAGGAACACTGAAGCTTTCTTT
.	TRBV18	TRBJ2-2	TRBD2	CASSPASGASTGELFF	TGTGCCAGCTCACCAGCTAGCGGGGCCTCCACCGGGGAGCTGTTTTTT
.	TRBV27	TRBJ1-2	TRBD1	CASSPTGTGGANYGYTF	TGTGCCAGCAGTCCGACCGGGACAGGGGGCGCAAACTATGGCTACACCTTC
.	TRBV11-2	TRBJ2-5	.	CASSLDRAETQYF	TGTGCCAGCAGCTTAGATCGAGCGGAGACCCAGTACTTC
.	TRBV7-2	TRBJ2-2	.	CASSSELRTGELFF	TGTGCCAGCAGCAGCGAATTGAGAACCGGGGAGCTGTTTTTT
.	TRBV11-2	TRBJ2-7	TRBD2	CASSFGASGLYEQYF	TGTGCCAGCAGCTTTGGGGCTAGCGGACTCTACGAGCAGTACTTC
once	TRBV3-1/TRBV3-2	TRBJ2-7	TRBD1	CASSSPAGGFYEQYF	TGTGCCAGCAGCTCCCCGGCAGGGGGTTTCTACGAGCAGTACTTC
many	TRBV7-7	TRBJ2-5	TRBD1	CASSGQGPETQYF	TGTGCTAGCAGCGGACAGGGGCCGGAGACCCAGTACTTC
.	TRBV5-8	TRBJ2-5	TRBD1	CASSFTPTGVETQYF	TGTGCCAGCAGCTTCACACCGACAGGGGTGGAGACCCAGTACTTC
.	TRBV5-4	TRBJ1-2	TRBD1	CASSLAGTGALYGYTF	TGTGCCAGCAGCTTGGCCGGGACAGGGGCCCTCTATGGCTACACCTTC
.	TRBV2	TRBJ1-2	TRBD1	CASSGRGAANYGYTF	TGTGCCAGCAGCGGCAGGGGGGCAGCTAACTATGGCTACACCTTC
.	TRBV30	TRBJ2-5	.	CAHIGQPGETQYF	TGTGCTCATATAGGACAGCCGGGAGAGACCCAGTACTTC
.	TRBV25-1	TRBJ1-1	TRBD1	CASHNRGNTEAFF	TGTGCCAGCCACAACAGGGGTAACACTGAAGCTTTCTTT
.	TRBV7-8	TRBJ2-2	.	CASSHESEWSTGELFF	TGTGCCAGCAGTCATGAATCTGAGTGGAGCACCGGGGAGCTGTTTTTT
.	TRBV28	TRBJ1-6	TRBD1	CASSLGQGNSPLHF	TGTGCCAGCAGTTTAGGACAGGGGAATTCACCCCTCCACTTT
.	TRBV4-1	TRBJ2-1	.	CASSQGQRYNEQFF	TGCGCCAGCAGCCAAGGTCAGCGATACAATGAGCAGTTCTTC
.	TRBV2	TRBJ2-5	.	CASRVEASTGTQYF	TGTGCCAGCAGGGTAGAAGCTAGTACAGGGACCCAGTACTTC
.	TRBV12-3/TRBV12-4	TRBJ2-7	.	CASSLQGFGEQYF	TGTGCCAGCAGTCTACAGGGTTTTGGCGAGCAGTACTTC
.	TRBV19	TRBJ1-2	.	CASMPQGPNYGYTF	TGTGCCAGTATGCCACAGGGCCCTAACTATGGCTACACCTTC
.	TRBV7-9	TRBJ1-2	.	CASSLIRLRDGYTF	TGTGCCAGCAGCTTAATTCGGCTCAGGGATGGCTACACCTTC
.	TRBV2	TRBJ1-4	.	CASTVTGGVGEKLFF	TGTGCCAGCACCGTAACGGGGGGCGTAGGGGAAAAACTGTTTTTT
.	TRBV30	TRBJ2-7	TRBD2	CAWKLAGGLYEQYF	TGTGCCTGGAAATTAGCGGGAGGACTATACGAGCAGTACTTC
once	TRBV5-1	TRBJ1-2	.	CASRYRDTYNYGYTF	TGCGCCAGCAGGTACCGGGACACATATAACTATGGCTACACCTTC
.	TRBV27	TRBJ2-7	TRBD2	CASSSGTSGMYEQYF	TGTGCCAGCAGTTCCGGGACTAGCGGGATGTACGAGCAGTACTTC
.	TRBV11-1	TRBJ2-5	.	CASSLGGQLQETQYF	TGTGCCAGCAGCTTAGGAGGGCAGTTACAAGAGACCCAGTACTTC
.	TRBV5-1	TRBJ2-3	TRBD2	CASSLVAGGLTDTQYF	TGCGCCAGCAGCTTGGTTGCGGGGGGTCTCACAGATACGCAGTATTTT